The entry that follows covers one T cell receptor (beta chain) sequence. Its antigen is still unknown. With constant-segment primers, 5'RACE yielded cDNA libraries of TCR alpha and TCR beta that carried sample barcodes and UMIs. MiXCR was run by TCRdb on the 5' RACE reads, yielding one entry per CDR3 protein. The table includes 150,000 to 200,000 distinct CDR3 sequences, about 28% detected once. The record originates from a study of T-cell memory formation after mild COVID-19. General study findings and limits: Second-wave clones that peaked on day 37 lacked confirmed SARS-CoV-2 specificity. Clones which contracted sat mainly in CM and EM if CD4+, and in EMRA if CD8+. Cross-reactive memory seemingly joined, as some responding clones were found in pre-infection memory.

V shed 4 bases and J shed 7 bases, with 11 bases lying between them. This CDR3 comprises 12 residues. Germline V gene lookup returns CDR1 SGHDN and CDR2 FVKESK. The sequencing sample was made of PBMCs or a T cell subset sorted from them (not recorded which). The chain employs TRBV14 and TRBJ2-7; TRBD1 might be the D (6 bases). The TCR comes from an adult woman who had mild COVID-19 (a few samples of this study predate the infection). Cell type and time point are not known. CDR3 nucleotides: TGTGCCAGCAGCCTTGGGACAAAAGAGCAGTACTTC. It translates to CASSLGTKEQYF. The complete variable domain, with remaining parts taken from reference TRBV14 and TRBJ2-7, reads EAGVTQFPSHSVIEKGQTVTLRCDPISGHDNLYWYRRVMGKEIKFLLHFVKESKQDESGMPNNRFLAERTGGTYSTLKVQPAELEDSGVYFCASSLGTKEQYFGPGTRLTVT.